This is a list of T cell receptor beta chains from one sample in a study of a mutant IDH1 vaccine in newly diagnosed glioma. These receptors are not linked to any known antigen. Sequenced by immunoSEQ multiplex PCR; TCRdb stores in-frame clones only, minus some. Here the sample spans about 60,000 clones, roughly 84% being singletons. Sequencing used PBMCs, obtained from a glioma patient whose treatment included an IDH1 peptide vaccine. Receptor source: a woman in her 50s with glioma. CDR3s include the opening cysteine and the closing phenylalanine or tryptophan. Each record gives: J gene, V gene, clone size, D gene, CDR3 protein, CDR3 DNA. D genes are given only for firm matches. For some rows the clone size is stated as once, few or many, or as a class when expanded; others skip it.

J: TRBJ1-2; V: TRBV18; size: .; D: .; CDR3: CASSPPNPYGYTFGYTF; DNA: TGTGCCAGCTCACCCCCCAACCCATATGGCTACACCTTTGGCTACACCTTC
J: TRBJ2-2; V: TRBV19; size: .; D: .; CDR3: CASSIVRSGPGELFF; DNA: TGTGCCAGTAGTATAGTCAGGTCCGGACCGGGGGAGCTGTTTTTT
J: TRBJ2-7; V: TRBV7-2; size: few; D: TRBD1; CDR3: CASSFRDSYEQYF; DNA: TGTGCCAGCAGCTTCCGGGACAGCTACGAGCAGTACTTC
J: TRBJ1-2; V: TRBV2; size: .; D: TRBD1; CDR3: CASSGAGQAYGYTF; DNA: TGTGCCAGCAGTGGCGCTGGACAGGCCTATGGCTACACCTTC
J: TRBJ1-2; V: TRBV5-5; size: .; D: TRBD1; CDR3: CASSSTPRTGVGYTF; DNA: TGTGCCAGCAGCTCCACCCCCCGGACAGGGGTTGGCTACACCTTC
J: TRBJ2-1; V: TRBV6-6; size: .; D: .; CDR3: CASTIRDLAYNEQFF; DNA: TGTGCCAGCACCATCCGGGACTTAGCCTACAATGAGCAGTTCTTC
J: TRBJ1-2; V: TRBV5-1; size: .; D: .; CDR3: CASSPGQSTTNYGYTF; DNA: TGCGCCAGCAGCCCCGGACAGAGCACTACTAACTATGGCTACACCTTC
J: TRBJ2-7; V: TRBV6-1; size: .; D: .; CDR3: CASSGSGYEQYF; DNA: TGTGCCAGCAGTGGTTCGGGATACGAGCAGTACTTC
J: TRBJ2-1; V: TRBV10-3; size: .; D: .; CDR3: CAISLHGTESNEQFF; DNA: TGTGCCATCAGTCTCCATGGGACCGAATCCAATGAGCAGTTCTTC
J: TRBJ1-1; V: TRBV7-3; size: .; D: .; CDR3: CASSLSPSGRNTEAFF; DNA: TGTGCCAGCAGCTTAAGTCCGTCGGGGAGGAACACTGAAGCTTTCTTT
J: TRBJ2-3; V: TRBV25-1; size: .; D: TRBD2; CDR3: CASSEAGGRGTQYF; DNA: TGTGCCAGCAGCGAAGCGGGGGGCAGGGGTACGCAGTATTTT
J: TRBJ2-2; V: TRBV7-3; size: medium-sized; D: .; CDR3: CASSPQGGGTGELFF; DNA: TGTGCCAGCAGCCCACAGGGAGGAGGCACCGGGGAGCTGTTTTTT
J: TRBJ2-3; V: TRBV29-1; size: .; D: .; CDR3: CSVEGAGFGPDTQYF; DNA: TGCAGCGTTGAAGGGGCAGGGTTCGGCCCAGATACGCAGTATTTT
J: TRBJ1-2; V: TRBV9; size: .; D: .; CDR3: CASSVEATGQSYGYTF; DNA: TGTGCCAGCAGCGTAGAAGCGACAGGTCAGAGCTATGGCTACACCTTC
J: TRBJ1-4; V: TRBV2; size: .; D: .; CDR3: CASSANEKLFF; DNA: TGTGCCAGCAGCGCGAATGAAAAACTGTTTTTT